The 24 T cell receptor beta chains listed next were all sequenced from one sample in a study of identical twins. TCRdb ran MiXCR on the 5' RACE reads and lists one entry per CDR3 protein. This repertoire shows some 900,000 distinct CDR3 sequences, roughly an eighth found once; its top ten account for around 1.5%. The same data also went into a second study, on yellow fever vaccine responses in identical twins.

Sequencing was carried out using PBMCs. Source of these receptors: a woman aged 18-29 years in good health.

In its sample, this clonotype was seen a few times. The CDR3 protein is CASSRASVRTDTQYF. The CDR3, as DNA: TGTGCCAGCTCACGGGCCAGCGTTCGCACAGATACGCAGTATTTT. V and J are TRBV18 and TRBJ2-3; no reliable D call. The CDR3 runs to 15 residues. Between the trimmed V and J ends, which lost 4 bases and 1 base, there was a span of 12 bases. The germline CDR1 and CDR2 sequences are KGHSH and LQKENI. Combining the CDR3 with reference TRBV18 and TRBJ2-3 gives the whole variable domain NAGVMQNPRHLVRRRGQEARLRCSPMKGHSHVYWYRQLPEEGLKFMVYLQKENIIDESGMPKERFSAEFPKEGPSILRIQQVVRGDSAAYFCASSRASVRTDTQYFGPGTRLTVL.

The chain has TRBV7-7 and TRBJ2-5, with D tentatively TRBD1 (5 bases). Germline loops: CDR1 SSHAT, CDR2 FNYEAQ (reference sequence). The CDR3 is made up of 17 amino acids. V lost 5 bases to trimming and J lost 2 bases, with 21 bases between them. CDR3 region: CASSPTSPGLLQETQYF. CDR3 DNA sequence: TGTGCCAGCAGCCCCACCTCGCCAGGGTTATTACAAGAGACCCAGTACTTC. Using reference TRBV7-7 and TRBJ2-5 for the parts outside the CDR3, the full variable domain is GAGVSQSPRYKVTKRGQDVTLRCDPISSHATLYWYQQALGQGPEFLTYFNYEAQPDKSGLPSDRFSAERPEGSISTLTIQRTEQRDSAMYRCASSPTSPGLLQETQYFGPGTRLLVL.

J is TRBJ2-5 and V is TRBV24-1; no firm D call. Germline CDR1 reads KGHDR; CDR2 reads SFDVKD. V dropped 5 bases and J dropped 5 bases, with 14 bases sitting between them. The CDR3 spans 14 residues. The CDR3 DNA is TGTGCCACCAGTGGAGGTCCTGAACGCGAGACCCAGTACTTC. It codes for CATSGGPERETQYF.

This clonotype was found a few times. The V and J genes are TRBV9 and TRBJ1-5; D unclear. This CDR3 spans 14 amino acids. In germline, CDR1 is SGDLS, CDR2 YYNGEE. V was trimmed by 0 bases and J by 0 bases, leaving 4 bases between them. CDR3 DNA sequence: TGTGCCAGCAGCGTAGAGGATAGCAATCAGCCCCAGCATTTT. This translates into CASSVEDSNQPQHF. The full variable domain, completed using reference TRBV9 and TRBJ1-5, is DSGVTQTPKHLITATGQRVTLRCSPRSGDLSVYWYQQSLDQGLQFLIQYYNGEERAKGNILERFSAQQFPDLHSELNLSSLELGDSALYFCASSVEDSNQPQHFGDGTRLSIL.

The chain recombines TRBV4-2 with TRBJ2-5; D not resolved. The CDR3 covers 16 residues. With 0 bases removed from V and 2 bases from J, the gap between germline ends came to 13 bases. Germline CDR1 is LGHNA and CDR2 is YNFKEQ. For the CDR3, the DNA is TGTGCCAGCAGCCAAGATTCGGCCCGGCTACAAGAGACCCAGTACTTC. As protein: CASSQDSARLQETQYF.

This clonotype was seen more than once but under ten times. This rearrangement joins TRBV7-2 to TRBJ2-3; 11 bases match TRBD2. Per germline, CDR1 SGHTA and CDR2 FQGNSA. The CDR3 length is 14 residues. Trimming removed 5 bases from V and 7 bases from J; junction bases left unmatched: 5. The CDR3 spells CASSTTSGVNTQYF. The DNA of the CDR3 is TGTGCCAGCAGCACGACTAGCGGGGTTAATACGCAGTATTTT.

In this sample, this clonotype turned up a few times. The V call is TRBV4-2, the J call TRBJ2-1; D is perhaps TRBD2 (6 bases). The germline V and J ends were trimmed by 4 bases and 7 bases, with 14 bases remaining between them. There are 14 residues in the CDR3. Germline V gene sequence: CDR1 LGHNA, CDR2 YNFKEQ. This chain's CDR3 is CASSLAGSVNEQFF. The DNA for the CDR3 is TGTGCCAGCAGCCTGGCGGGGTCGGTGAATGAGCAGTTCTTC.

This clonotype was seen at least ten times. This rearrangement joins TRBV2 to TRBJ2-1; D remains ambiguous. V dropped 4 bases and J dropped 7 bases, with 8 bases sitting between them. The CDR3 runs 12 residues. Germline loops: CDR1 SNHLY, CDR2 FYNNEI. Here the CDR3 DNA reads TGTGCCAGCAGTGGTGGGGTAAATGAGCAGTTCTTC. Encoded protein: CASSGGVNEQFF. Full variable domain (remainder filled in from reference TRBV2 and TRBJ2-1): EPEVTQTPSHQVTQMGQEVILRCVPISNHLYFYWYRQILGQKVEFLVSFYNNEISEKSEIFDDQFSVERPDGSNFTLKIRSTKLEDSAMYFCASSGGVNEQFFGPGTRLTVL.

This clonotype was seen a few times. The V call is TRBV28, the J call TRBJ2-2, with TRBD2 matching over 12 bases. Germline assignment: CDR1 MDHEN and CDR2 SYDVKM. The CDR3 loop spans 18 amino acids. Trimming at V came to 6 bases and at J to 0 bases, leaving 8 bases not matched to a gene. The CDR3 sequence is CASSLGLAGTANTGELFF. CDR3 in DNA: TGTGCCAGCAGCCTCGGACTAGCGGGGACCGCGAACACCGGGGAGCTGTTTTTT.

The V and J genes are TRBV15 and TRBJ2-1, with TRBD1 identical over 9 bases. Trimming removed 1 base from V and 5 bases from J; junction bases left unmatched: 6. This CDR3 region has 16 residues. Germline V gives CDR1 LNHNV, CDR2 YYDKDF (reference sequence). CDR3 DNA: TGTGCCACCAGCAGAGGTAGGGACAGGGTGAACAATGAGCAGTTCTTC. Its protein is CATSRGRDRVNNEQFF. The full variable domain, its missing parts supplied by reference TRBV15 and TRBJ2-1, is DAMVIQNPRYQVTQFGKPVTLSCSQTLNHNVMYWYQQKSSQAPKLLFHYYDKDFNNEADTPDNFQSRRPNTSFCFLDIRSPGLGDTAMYLCATSRGRDRVNNEQFFGPGTRLTVL.

This chain connects TRBV24-1 to TRBJ2-7; D is perhaps TRBD1 (5 bases). Germline V gene sequence: CDR1 KGHDR, CDR2 SFDVKD. This CDR3 contains 15 residues. V shed 5 bases and J shed 5 bases, with 18 bases lying between them. The CDR3 coding sequence is TGTGCCACCAGTGTGCAGGGCCTCAACGGTGACGAGCAGTACTTC. Protein sequence: CATSVQGLNGDEQYF.

This clonotype turned up a few times. The rearrangement links TRBV20-1 to TRBJ1-1, with 7 bases fitting TRBD1. The CDR3 extends over 13 amino acids. Germline V CDR1 and CDR2: DFQATT, SNEGSKA (reference sequence). Trimming cost V 6 bases and J 1 base; bases outside gene matches: 5. The CDR3 loop reads CSAAGTENTEAFF. CDR3 bases: TGCAGTGCCGCCGGGACAGAGAACACTGAAGCTTTCTTT.

This clonotype was seen many times. The genes are TRBV11-2 and TRBJ2-3; 9 nucleotides match TRBD2. Germline lookup yields CDR1 SGHAT and CDR2 FQNNGV. With V trimmed by 5 bases and J by 3 bases, 6 bases remained unmatched. CDR3 length: 15 residues. CDR3 residues: CASSPRGGKTDTQYF. The DNA for the CDR3 is TGTGCCAGCAGCCCGCGGGGGGGAAAAACAGATACGCAGTATTTT.

To note about this clonotype: A much larger clonotype is one base distant, so this may be a read error. The chain employs TRBV20-1 and TRBJ2-2; tentative D call: TRBD2 (6 bases). Looked up from germline, CDR1 is DFQATT and CDR2 is SNEGSKA (reference sequence). The CDR3 is 16 residues long. DNA of the CDR3: TGCTGTGCTAGAGACGGGAGCGCGAGTCGCACCGGGGAGCTGTTTTTT. It encodes CCARDGSASRTGELFF.

V is TRBV2 and J is TRBJ2-7, with 8 bases aligning to TRBD1. Germline assignment: CDR1 SNHLY and CDR2 FYNNEI. There are 14 residues in the CDR3. V was pared by 8 bases and J by 0 bases, with 6 bases of the junction left unmatched. Here the CDR3 DNA reads TGTGCCAGCTCCTGGACAGGGAGCTCCTACGAGCAGTACTTC. Its protein is CASSWTGSSYEQYF. The entire variable domain, with the rest obtained from reference TRBV2 and TRBJ2-7, is as follows: EPEVTQTPSHQVTQMGQEVILRCVPISNHLYFYWYRQILGQKVEFLVSFYNNEISEKSEIFDDQFSVERPDGSNFTLKIRSTKLEDSAMYFCASSWTGSSYEQYFGPGTRLTVT.

This clonotype was detected only a few times. The genes are TRBV3-1 and TRBJ2-1; 14 bases match TRBD2. The CDR3 extends over 15 amino acids. Trimming took 3 bases from V and 9 from J; bases not matched to a gene: 4. Germline CDR1 LGHDT, CDR2 YNNKEL (reference sequence). The CDR3 here is CASSHGLAGGGEQFF. In DNA, the CDR3 is TGTGCCAGCAGCCACGGACTAGCGGGGGGTGGTGAGCAGTTCTTC.

A few counts support this clonotype. Its ends do not fully match the called genes, so a read error is possible. The V and J genes are TRBV29-1 and TRBJ1-1; the D is unclear. CDR3 length: 16 amino acids. Germline V lookup: CDR1 SQVTM, CDR2 ANQGSEA. The DNA of the CDR3 is TGCAGCGGTGAAGGACGCCCAGGACCCCAAGGGACTGAAGCTTTCTTT. It codes for CSGEGRPGPQGTEAFF.

This clonotype was picked up a small number of times. The chain recombines TRBV29-1 with TRBJ2-1; D is uncertain. The CDR3 contains 13 residues. Trimming pared 6 bases from V and 7 bases from J, leaving 16 bases between. In germline, CDR1 is SQVTM, CDR2 ANQGSEA. The CDR3: CSVYLDWKNEQFF. For the CDR3, the DNA is TGCAGCGTCTACCTCGACTGGAAGAATGAGCAGTTCTTC.

The rearrangement uses TRBV5-1 and TRBJ2-1; 14 bases line up with TRBD2. This CDR3 spans 17 amino acids. CDR1 is SGHRS, CDR2 YFSETQ, per germline. V trimming: 4 bases; J trimming: 9 bases; junction bases outside the gene matches: 12. CDR3 amino acids: CASSMGGTSGSHSEQFF. DNA of the CDR3: TGCGCCAGCAGCATGGGGGGGACTAGCGGGAGTCACAGTGAGCAGTTCTTC.

The table lists this clonotype with many counts. The rearrangement joins TRBV4-2 to TRBJ1-4; no clear D gene. Looked up from germline, CDR1 is LGHNA and CDR2 is YNFKEQ. CDR3 length: 15 amino acids. V lost 7 bases to trimming and J lost 7 bases, with 19 bases between them. CDR3 loop: CASNHAGEEAEKLFF. CDR3 in DNA: TGTGCCAGCAATCACGCCGGGGAGGAGGCTGAAAAACTGTTTTTT.

This clonotype was seen only a few times. The chain joins TRBV4-1 to TRBJ2-1, with a tentative D call TRBD2 (5 bases). V lost 0 bases to trimming and J lost 0 bases, with 24 bases between them. The CDR3 length is 21 residues. CDR1 is MGHRA, CDR2 YSYEKL, per germline. As DNA, the CDR3 is TGCGCCAGCAGCCAAGAGGCGGGCGGAACCGTCAATTTTAACTCCTACAATGAGCAGTTCTTC. This codes for CASSQEAGGTVNFNSYNEQFF.

The table lists this clonotype with a few counts. The V gene is TRBV2, the J gene TRBJ2-1, with 7 bases identical to TRBD2. Germline V CDR1 and CDR2: SNHLY, FYNNEI. This CDR3 comprises 16 residues. Trimming cost V 5 bases and J 8 bases; bases outside gene matches: 15. The chain's CDR3 is CASSQIAGESPHEQFF. As DNA, the CDR3 is TGTGCCAGCAGTCAAATAGCGGGCGAGTCCCCCCATGAGCAGTTCTTC.

This rearrangement joins TRBV2 to TRBJ2-1; D gene unclear. The CDR3 is made up of 11 amino acids. The germline V gene encodes CDR1 SNHLY and CDR2 FYNNEI. The V end lost 7 bases, the J end lost 9 bases, and 10 bases lay between the germline ends. CDR3 in amino acids: CASNFRAEQFF. CDR3 in DNA: TGTGCCAGCAATTTTCGGGCTGAGCAGTTCTTC.

This clonotype was observed at least ten times. The V and J genes are TRBV29-1 and TRBJ1-2; D possibly corresponds to TRBD1 (6 bases). With 6 bases removed from V and 3 bases from J, the gap between germline ends came to 17 bases. Germline CDR1 is SQVTM and CDR2 is ANQGSEA. The CDR3 covers 14 residues. CDR3 residues: CSVYTGFADYGYTF. The CDR3 DNA reads as TGCAGCGTGTATACAGGGTTTGCAGACTATGGCTACACCTTC.